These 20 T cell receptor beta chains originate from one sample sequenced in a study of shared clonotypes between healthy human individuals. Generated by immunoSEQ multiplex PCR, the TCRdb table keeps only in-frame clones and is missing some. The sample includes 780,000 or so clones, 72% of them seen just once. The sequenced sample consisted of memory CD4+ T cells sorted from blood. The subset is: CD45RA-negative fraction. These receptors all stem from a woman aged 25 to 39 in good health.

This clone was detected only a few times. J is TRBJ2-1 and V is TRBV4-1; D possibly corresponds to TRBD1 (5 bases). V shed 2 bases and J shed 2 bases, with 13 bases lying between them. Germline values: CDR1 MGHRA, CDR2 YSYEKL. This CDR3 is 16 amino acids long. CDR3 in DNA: TGCGCCAGCAGCCAAAACCAGGGTTCCCCCTACAATGAGCAGTTCTTC. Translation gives CASSQNQGSPYNEQFF.

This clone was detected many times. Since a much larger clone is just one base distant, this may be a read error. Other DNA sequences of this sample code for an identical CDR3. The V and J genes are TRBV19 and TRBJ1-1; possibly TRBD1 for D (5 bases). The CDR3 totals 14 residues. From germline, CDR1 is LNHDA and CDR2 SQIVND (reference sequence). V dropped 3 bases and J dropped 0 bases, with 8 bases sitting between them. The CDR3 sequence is CASSIEGMNTEAFF. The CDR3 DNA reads TGTGCCAGTAGTATTGAGGGGATGAACACTGAAGCTTTCTTT.

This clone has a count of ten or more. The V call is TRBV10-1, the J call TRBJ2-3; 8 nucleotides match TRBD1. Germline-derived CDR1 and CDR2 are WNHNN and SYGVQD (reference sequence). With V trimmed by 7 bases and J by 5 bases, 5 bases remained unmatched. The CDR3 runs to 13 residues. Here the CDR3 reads CASNWTGQDTQYF. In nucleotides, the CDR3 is TGCGCCAGCAATTGGACAGGGCAAGATACGCAGTATTTT.

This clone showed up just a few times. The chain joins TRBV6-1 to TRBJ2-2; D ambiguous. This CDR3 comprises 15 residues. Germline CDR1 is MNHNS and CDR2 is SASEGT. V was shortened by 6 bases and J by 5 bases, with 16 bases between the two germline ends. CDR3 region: CASRKIPFQTGELFF. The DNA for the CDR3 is TGTGCCAGCAGGAAGATCCCTTTTCAGACCGGGGAGCTGTTTTTT.

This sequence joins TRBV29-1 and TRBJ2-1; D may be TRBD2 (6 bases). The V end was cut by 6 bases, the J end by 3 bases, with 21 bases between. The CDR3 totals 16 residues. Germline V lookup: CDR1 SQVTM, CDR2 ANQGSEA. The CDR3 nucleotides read TGCAGCGTCCGTAGCGGTCCCGAAAGGGGCTACAATGAGCAGTTCTTC. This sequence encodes CSVRSGPERGYNEQFF.

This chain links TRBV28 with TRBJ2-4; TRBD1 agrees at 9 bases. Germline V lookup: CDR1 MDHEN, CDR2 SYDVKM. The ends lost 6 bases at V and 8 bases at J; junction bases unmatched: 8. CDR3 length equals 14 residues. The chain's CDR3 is CASRDGQGSDIQYF. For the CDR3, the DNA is TGTGCCAGCAGAGACGGACAGGGGAGCGACATTCAGTACTTC.

CDR3 DNA: TGTGCCAGCAGCAAGAGCCGGGAAGGCGGGGAGCTGTTTTTT. It specifies CASSKSREGGELFF. The rearrangement joins TRBV7-7 to TRBJ2-2; D is perhaps TRBD2 (5 bases). The germline V gene encodes CDR1 SSHAT and CDR2 FNYEAQ (reference sequence). The CDR3 has 14 amino acids. V was clipped by 5 bases and J by 7 bases, with 14 bases between them.

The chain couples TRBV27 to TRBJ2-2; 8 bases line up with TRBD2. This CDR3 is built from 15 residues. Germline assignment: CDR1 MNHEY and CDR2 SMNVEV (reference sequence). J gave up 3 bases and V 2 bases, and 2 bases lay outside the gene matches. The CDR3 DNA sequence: TGTGCCAGCAGTTTAGAGCGGGGGCACACCGGGGAGCTGTTTTTT. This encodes CASSLERGHTGELFF.

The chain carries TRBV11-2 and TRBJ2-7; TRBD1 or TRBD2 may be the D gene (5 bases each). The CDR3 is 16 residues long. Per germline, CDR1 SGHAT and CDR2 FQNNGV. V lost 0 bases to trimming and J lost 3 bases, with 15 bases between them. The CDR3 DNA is TGTGCCAGCAGCTTAGATCACAGGAGTAGCGTCTACGAGCAGTACTTC. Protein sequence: CASSLDHRSSVYEQYF.

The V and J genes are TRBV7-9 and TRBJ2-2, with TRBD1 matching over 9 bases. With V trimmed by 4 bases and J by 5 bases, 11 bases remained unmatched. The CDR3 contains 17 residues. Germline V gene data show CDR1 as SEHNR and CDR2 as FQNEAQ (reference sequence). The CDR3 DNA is TGTGCCAGCAGCTCCGCGGCGGGACAGGGAGGTACCGGGGAGCTGTTTTTT. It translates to CASSSAAGQGGTGELFF.

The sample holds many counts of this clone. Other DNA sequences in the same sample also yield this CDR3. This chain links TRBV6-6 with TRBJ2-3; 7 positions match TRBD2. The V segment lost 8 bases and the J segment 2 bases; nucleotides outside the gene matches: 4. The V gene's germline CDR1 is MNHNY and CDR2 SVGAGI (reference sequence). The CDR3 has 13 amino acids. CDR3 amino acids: CASRGTITDTQYF. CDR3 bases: TGTGCCAGCCGCGGGACTATCACAGATACGCAGTATTTT.

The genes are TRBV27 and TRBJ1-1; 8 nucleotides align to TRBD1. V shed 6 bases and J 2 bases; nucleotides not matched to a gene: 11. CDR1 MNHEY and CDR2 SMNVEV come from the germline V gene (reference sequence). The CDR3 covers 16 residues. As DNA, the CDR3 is TGTGCCAGCAGCCCTAAGACCGGGACAGGCAACACTGAAGCTTTCTTT. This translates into CASSPKTGTGNTEAFF.

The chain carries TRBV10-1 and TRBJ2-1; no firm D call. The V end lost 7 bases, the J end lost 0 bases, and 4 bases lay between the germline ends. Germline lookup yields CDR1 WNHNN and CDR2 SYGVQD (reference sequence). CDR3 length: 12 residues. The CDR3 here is CASMNSYNEQFF. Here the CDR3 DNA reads TGCGCCAGCATGAACTCCTACAATGAGCAGTTCTTC.

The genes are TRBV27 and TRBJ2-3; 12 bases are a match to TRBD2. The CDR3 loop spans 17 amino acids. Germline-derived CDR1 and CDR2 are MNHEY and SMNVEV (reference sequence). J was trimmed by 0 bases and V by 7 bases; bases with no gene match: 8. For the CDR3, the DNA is TGTGCCAGCACCTTACTGGGACTAGCGGGTAGCACAGATACGCAGTATTTT. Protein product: CASTLLGLAGSTDTQYF.

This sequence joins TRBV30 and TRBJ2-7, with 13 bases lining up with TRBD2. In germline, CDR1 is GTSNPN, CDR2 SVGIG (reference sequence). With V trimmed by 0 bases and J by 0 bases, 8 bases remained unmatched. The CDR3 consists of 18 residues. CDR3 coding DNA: TGTGCCTGGAGTGTACGAGAAGGACTAGCGGGAGACTCCTACGAGCAGTACTTC. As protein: CAWSVREGLAGDSYEQYF.

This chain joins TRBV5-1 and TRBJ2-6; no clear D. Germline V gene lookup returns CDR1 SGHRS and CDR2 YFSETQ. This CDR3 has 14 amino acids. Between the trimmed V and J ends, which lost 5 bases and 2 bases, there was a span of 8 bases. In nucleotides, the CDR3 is TGCGCCAGCAGGGCAGCTCCTGGGGCCAACGTCCTGACTTTC. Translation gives CASRAAPGANVLTF. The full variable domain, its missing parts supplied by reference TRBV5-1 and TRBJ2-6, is KAGVTQTPRYLIKTRGQQVTLSCSPISGHRSVSWYQQTPGQGLQFLFEYFSETQRNKGNFPGRFSGRQFSNSRSEMNVSTLELGDSALYLCASRAAPGANVLTFGAGSRLTVL.

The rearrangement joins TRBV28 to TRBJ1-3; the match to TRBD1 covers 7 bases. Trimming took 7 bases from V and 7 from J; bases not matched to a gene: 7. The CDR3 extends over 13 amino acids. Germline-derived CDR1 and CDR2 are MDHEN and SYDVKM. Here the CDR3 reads CASTDTGVNTIYF. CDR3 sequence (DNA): TGTGCCAGCACTGATACAGGGGTTAACACCATATATTTT.

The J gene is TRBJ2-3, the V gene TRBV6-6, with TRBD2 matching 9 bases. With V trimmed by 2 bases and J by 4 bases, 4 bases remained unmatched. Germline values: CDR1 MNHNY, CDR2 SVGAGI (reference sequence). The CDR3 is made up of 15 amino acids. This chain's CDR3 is CASSYAGGPSDTQYF. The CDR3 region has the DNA TGTGCCAGCAGTTACGCGGGAGGGCCCTCAGATACGCAGTATTTT.

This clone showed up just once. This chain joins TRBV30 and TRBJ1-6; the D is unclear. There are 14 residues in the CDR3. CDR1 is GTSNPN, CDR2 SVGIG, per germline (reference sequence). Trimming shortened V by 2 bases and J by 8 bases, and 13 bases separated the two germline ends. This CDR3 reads CAWSPRVMDSPLHF. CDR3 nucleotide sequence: TGTGCCTGGAGTCCCCGGGTTATGGATTCACCCCTCCACTTT.

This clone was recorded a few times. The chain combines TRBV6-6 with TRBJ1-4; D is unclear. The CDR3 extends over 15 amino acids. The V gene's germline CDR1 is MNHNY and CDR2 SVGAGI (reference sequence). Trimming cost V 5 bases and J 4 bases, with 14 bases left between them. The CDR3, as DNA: TGTGCCAGCAGTAAAATGACGACGCTTAATGAAAAACTGTTTTTT. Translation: CASSKMTTLNEKLFF.